This T cell receptor beta chain was sequenced for a study of identical twins. TCRdb processed the 5' RACE reads anew with MiXCR; each CDR3 protein has one entry. Here the sample spans some 440,000 distinct CDR3 sequences, 20% to 25% being singletons. CDR1 and CDR2 (germline): MNHEY, SVGEGT. The V and J ends lost 0 bases and 9 bases, in that order; junction bases with no gene match: 9. The length of the CDR3 is 16 residues. The same data also went into a second study, on T cells expressing NK-cell markers.

The rearrangement uses TRBV6-2 or TRBV6-3 and TRBJ2-1; 9 nucleotides match TRBD2. The receptor was isolated from a woman under 30 in good health. The sample comprised CD4+ T cells sorted from blood. The CDR3 here is CASSYSSGSPQGEQFF. The CDR3 bases are TGTGCCAGCAGTTACTCTAGCGGGAGCCCTCAGGGTGAGCAGTTCTTC.